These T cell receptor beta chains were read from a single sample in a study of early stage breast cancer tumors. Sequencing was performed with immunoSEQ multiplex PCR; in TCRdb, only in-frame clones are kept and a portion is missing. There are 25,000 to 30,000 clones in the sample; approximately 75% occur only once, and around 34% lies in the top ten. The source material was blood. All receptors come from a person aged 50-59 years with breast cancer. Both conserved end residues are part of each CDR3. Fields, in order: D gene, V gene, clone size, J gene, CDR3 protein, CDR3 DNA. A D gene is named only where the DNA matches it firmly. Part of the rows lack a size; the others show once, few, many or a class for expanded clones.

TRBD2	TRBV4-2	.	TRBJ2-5	CASSQQEGGTSGETQYF	TGTGCCAGCAGCCAACAAGAAGGGGGGACTAGCGGAGAGACCCAGTACTTC
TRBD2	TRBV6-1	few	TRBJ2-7	CASSDHAGVGWEQYF	TGTGCCAGCAGTGATCACGCGGGAGTAGGGTGGGAGCAGTACTTC
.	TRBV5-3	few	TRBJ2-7	CARSQDRGLAVVSEQYF	TGTGCCAGAAGCCAGGACAGGGGACTAGCCGTGGTTTCCGAGCAGTACTTC
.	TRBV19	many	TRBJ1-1	CASSIGRNTEAFF	TGTGCCAGTAGTATCGGCAGGAACACTGAAGCTTTCTTT
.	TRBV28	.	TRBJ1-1	CASSRRGYTEAFF	TGTGCCAGCAGTCGAAGGGGTTATACTGAAGCTTTCTTT
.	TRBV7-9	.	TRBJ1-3	CASSFTVGGFGAGNTIYF	TGTGCCAGCAGCTTCACTGTCGGGGGATTTGGCGCTGGAAACACCATATATTTT
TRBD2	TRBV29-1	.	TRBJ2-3	CSAGRASGRAGNTQYF	TGCAGCGCCGGAAGGGCTAGCGGGAGGGCAGGAAATACGCAGTATTTT
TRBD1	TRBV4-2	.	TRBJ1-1	CASSQEGDSMNTEAFF	TGTGCCAGCAGCCAAGAAGGGGACAGCATGAACACTGAAGCTTTCTTT
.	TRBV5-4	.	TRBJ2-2	CASSLGSLVRRAGNTGELFF	TGTGCCAGCAGCTTGGGTAGCCTAGTGAGGAGGGCGGGGAACACCGGGGAGCTGTTTTTT
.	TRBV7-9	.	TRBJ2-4	CASSSPGLAKNIQYF	TGTGCCAGCAGCTCCCCCGGACTAGCCAAAAACATTCAGTACTTC
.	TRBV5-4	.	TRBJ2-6	CASSTRQGGSSGANVLTF	TGTGCCAGCAGCACTCGACAGGGAGGGAGCTCTGGGGCCAACGTCCTGACTTTC
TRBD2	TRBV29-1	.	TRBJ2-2	CSVASGSYTGELFF	TGCAGCGTTGCTAGCGGGAGTTACACCGGGGAGCTGTTTTTT
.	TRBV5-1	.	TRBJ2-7	CASSLVAGSYEQYF	TGCGCCAGCAGCTTGGTTGCGGGATCCTACGAGCAGTACTTC
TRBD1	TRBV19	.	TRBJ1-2	CASLERSQGGFYGYTF	TGTGCCAGTCTCGAAAGGTCCCAGGGGGGATTTTATGGCTACACCTTC
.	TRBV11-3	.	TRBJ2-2	CASSFGFGGELFF	TGTGCCAGCAGCTTCGGCTTCGGAGGGGAGCTGTTTTTT
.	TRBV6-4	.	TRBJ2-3	CASSDSLGGDTQYF	TGTGCCAGCAGTGACTCTTTAGGAGGAGATACGCAGTATTTT
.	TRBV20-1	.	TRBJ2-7	CSARGNYEQYF	TGCAGTGCTAGAGGCAACTACGAGCAGTACTTC
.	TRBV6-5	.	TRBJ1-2	CASRGFYGYTF	TGTGCCAGCAGAGGGTTCTATGGCTACACCTTC
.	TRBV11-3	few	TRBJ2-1	CASSLAGAYNEQFF	TGTGCCAGCAGCTTAGCGGGAGCCTACAATGAGCAGTTCTTC
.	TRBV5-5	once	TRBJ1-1	CASSPPNRDPEAFF	TGTGCCAGCAGCCCCCCAAACAGGGATCCTGAAGCTTTCTTT
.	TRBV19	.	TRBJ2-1	CASSIFNPRTNEQFF	TGTGCCAGTAGTATTTTTAACCCCAGGACTAATGAGCAGTTCTTC
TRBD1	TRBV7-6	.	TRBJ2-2	CASSGGRGQTGELFF	TGTGCCAGCAGCGGCGGCAGGGGGCAGACCGGGGAGCTGTTTTTT
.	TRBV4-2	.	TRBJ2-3	CASSQDPTSSGHTDTQYF	TGTGCCAGCAGCCAAGACCCCACGAGTAGCGGCCACACAGATACGCAGTATTTT
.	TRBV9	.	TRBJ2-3	CASGGTRLPTDTQYF	TGTGCCAGCGGAGGGACTCGTCTACCCACAGATACGCAGTATTTT
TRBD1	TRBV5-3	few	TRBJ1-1	CARRQDRTPMNTEAFF	TGTGCCAGAAGACAGGACAGGACCCCCATGAACACTGAAGCTTTCTTT
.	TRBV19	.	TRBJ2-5	CASSGWGPTEAQETQYF	TGTGCCAGTAGCGGTTGGGGCCCCACAGAGGCCCAAGAGACCCAGTACTTC